The 15 T cell receptor beta chains in this list originate from one sample, sequenced in a study of cytotoxic CD8 clonotypes in ibrutinib-treated CLL. Only in-frame clones appear in the TCRdb table, and some are missing; sequencing was by immunoSEQ multiplex PCR. The data show around 250,000 clones, 60% to 75% seen once. This material consisted of PBMCs, taken after 24 months of ibrutinib treatment. The receptors shown here come from a human donor with chronic lymphocytic leukemia.

V gene TRBV11-2 combines with J gene TRBJ2-3; D unclear. The CDR3 covers 12 residues. The germline gives CDR1 SGHAT, CDR2 FQNNGV. The V end was cut by 4 bases, the J end by 10 bases, with 12 bases between. CDR3 DNA sequence: TGTGCCAGCAGCTCCTCGGACGTCGCGCAGTATTTT. This codes for CASSSSDVAQYF.

V gene TRBV28 combines with J gene TRBJ2-3; D gene unclear. The germline gives CDR1 MDHEN, CDR2 SYDVKM. This CDR3 comprises 12 residues. V lost 10 bases and J 2 bases, leaving 10 bases between the germline ends. CDR3 sequence: CATLGYTDTQYF. The CDR3 DNA sequence: TGTGCCACCCTCGGATACACAGATACGCAGTATTTT.

The V call is TRBV30, the J call TRBJ1-5; weak D call: TRBD1 (5 bases). Germline V gene sequence: CDR1 GTSNPN, CDR2 SVGIG (reference sequence). There are 15 residues in the CDR3. Trimming shortened V by 3 bases and J by 1 base, and 13 bases separated the two germline ends. The CDR3: CAWSPGASSNQPQHF. DNA for the CDR3: TGTGCCTGGAGCCCCGGGGCATCCAGCAATCAGCCCCAGCATTTT.

The DNA of the CDR3 is TGTGCCAGCAGTGAGTCCGTGGTACAAGAGACCCAGTACTTC. Amino acids: CASSESVVQETQYF. The V call is TRBV28, the J call TRBJ2-5; no definite D call. The CDR3 length is 14 residues. With 5 bases removed from V and 2 bases from J, the gap between germline ends came to 12 bases. Germline V gene data show CDR1 as MDHEN and CDR2 as SYDVKM.

The chain uses TRBV7-2 and TRBJ1-2; D gene unclear. Trimming pared 4 bases from V and 8 bases from J, leaving 11 bases between. The V gene's germline CDR1 is SGHTA and CDR2 FQGNSA. This CDR3 has 12 residues. As DNA, the CDR3 is TGTGCCAGCAGCTCAGACTCTTGGGGCTACACCTTC. This translates into CASSSDSWGYTF.

J is TRBJ2-7 and V is TRBV27; 7 positions agree with TRBD2. Germline CDR1 is MNHEY and CDR2 is SMNVEV (reference sequence). With V trimmed by 6 bases and J by 3 bases, 5 bases remained unmatched. CDR3 length: 13 residues. The CDR3 coding sequence is TGTGCCAGCAGCTTCGGGAGGTTCTACGAGCAGTACTTC. As protein: CASSFGRFYEQYF.

The chain links TRBV6-1 to TRBJ2-1; a possible D gene is TRBD1 (5 bases). The V end was cut by 7 bases, the J end by 4 bases, with 11 bases between. Germline-derived CDR1 and CDR2 are MNHNS and SASEGT. The CDR3 is made up of 13 amino acids. The CDR3 region is CASKERQYNEQFF. The CDR3 DNA is TGTGCCAGCAAAGAACGACAGTACAATGAGCAGTTCTTC.

The gene calls are TRBV14 and TRBJ2-3, with 8 bases matching TRBD1. The ends lost 4 bases at V and 2 bases at J; junction bases unmatched: 8. The CDR3 spans 16 residues. CDR1 SGHDN and CDR2 FVKESK come from the germline V gene. Here the CDR3 DNA reads TGTGCCAGCAGCCTCATTGGACAGGGCACCACAGATACGCAGTATTTT. This translates into CASSLIGQGTTDTQYF.

This chain joins TRBV27 and TRBJ2-5; 9 bases fit TRBD1. Germline V gives CDR1 MNHEY, CDR2 SMNVEV (reference sequence). The CDR3 runs to 15 residues. Trimming removed 4 bases from V and 5 bases from J; junction bases left unmatched: 8. The CDR3 bases are TGTGCCAGCAGTTCCCCAGGACAGGGGTGGGAGACCCAGTACTTC. This sequence encodes CASSSPGQGWETQYF.

The chain recombines TRBV6-5 with TRBJ1-5, with D perhaps TRBD1 (6 bases). CDR1 and CDR2 from the germline V gene are MNHEY and SVGAGI. V gave up 2 bases and J gave up 6 bases, with 14 bases separating them. This CDR3 spans 15 amino acids. This CDR3 is CASSYAQGPGQPQHF. DNA of the CDR3: TGTGCCAGCAGTTACGCACAGGGTCCGGGTCAGCCCCAGCATTTT.

In nucleotides, the CDR3 is TGTGCCACCAGCACTCCCTTCAAGGGGGCAGGAGGTGAAAAACTGTTTTTT. Amino acids: CATSTPFKGAGGEKLFF. V is TRBV15 and J is TRBJ1-4, with 7 nucleotides matching TRBD1. CDR3 length: 17 residues. The ends lost 4 bases at V and 7 bases at J; junction bases unmatched: 15. Germline loops: CDR1 LNHNV, CDR2 YYDKDF (reference sequence).

This chain links TRBV4-3 with TRBJ2-1; 7 bases line up with TRBD2. With 0 bases clipped from V and 10 bases from J, the junction kept 3 bases outside the gene matches. The CDR3 contains 13 residues. Germline-derived CDR1 and CDR2 are LGHNA and YSLEER. CDR3 sequence (DNA): TGCGCCAGCAGCCAAGACGGGGGGACCGAGCAGTTCTTC. Its translation: CASSQDGGTEQFF.

The chain combines TRBV7-2 with TRBJ2-5; D gene ambiguous. Germline V gene data show CDR1 as SGHTA and CDR2 as FQGNSA. The V end was cut by 5 bases, the J end by 5 bases, with 15 bases between. This CDR3 contains 14 residues. CDR3 residues: CASSVSGLEETQYF. CDR3 nucleotides: TGTGCCAGCAGCGTCAGTGGGCTTGAGGAGACCCAGTACTTC.

In its sample, this clone was seen a few times. The chain employs TRBV5-4 and TRBJ1-5, with D possibly being TRBD1 (5 bases). There are 13 residues in the CDR3. The V gene lost 5 bases and the J gene lost 5 bases, with 11 bases spanning the gap. Germline lookup yields CDR1 SGHNT and CDR2 YYREEE (reference sequence). CDR3 sequence reads: CASSYDRDQPQHF. The CDR3 DNA is TGTGCCAGCAGTTACGACAGAGATCAGCCCCAGCATTTT.

The J gene is TRBJ1-1, the V gene TRBV5-1, with 7 bases that match TRBD1. The CDR3 is 15 amino acids. Germline V lookup: CDR1 SGHRS, CDR2 YFSETQ. V lost 5 bases and J lost 1; bases outside the gene matches: 8. DNA of the CDR3: TGCGCCAGCAGTTTATGGGACAGCTCGAACACTGAAGCTTTCTTT. It codes for CASSLWDSSNTEAFF.